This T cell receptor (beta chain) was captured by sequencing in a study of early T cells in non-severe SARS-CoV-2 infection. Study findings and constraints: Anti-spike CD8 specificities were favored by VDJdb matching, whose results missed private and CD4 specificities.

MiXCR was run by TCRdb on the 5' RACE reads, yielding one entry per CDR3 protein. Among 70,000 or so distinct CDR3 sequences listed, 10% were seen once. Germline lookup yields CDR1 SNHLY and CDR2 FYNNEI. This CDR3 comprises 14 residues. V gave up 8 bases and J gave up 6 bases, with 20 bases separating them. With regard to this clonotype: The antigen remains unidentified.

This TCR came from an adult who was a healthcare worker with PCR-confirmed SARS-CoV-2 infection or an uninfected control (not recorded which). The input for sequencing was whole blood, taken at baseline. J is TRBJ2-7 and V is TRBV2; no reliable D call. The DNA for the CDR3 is TGTGCCAGCCGAGTTGTCCGGGTCAGTTTCGAGCAGTACTTC. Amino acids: CASRVVRVSFEQYF.